This T cell receptor beta chain was identified during a study of T cell responses to AZD1222 COVID-19 vaccine. CDR3 length: 18 amino acids. Germline CDR1 reads SGHNT; CDR2 reads YYREEE (reference sequence). Trimming took off 0 bases at V and 0 bases at J, with 18 bases between the two ends. The protocol was immunoSEQ multiplex PCR, while the TCRdb copy is restricted to in-frame clones and leaves out a portion. The sample lists 200,000 to 250,000 clones; around 94% were seen once. This receptor was identified in an adult who received the MenACWY meningococcal vaccine as a control. The specimen comprised peripheral blood, sampled 28 days after the second dose of the MenACWY control vaccine. The chain combines TRBV5-4 with TRBJ1-1; D is possibly TRBD1 (6 bases). The CDR3 DNA reads as TGTGCCAGCAGCTTGGGTCCGGGGGCGGGGCAGATGAACACTGAAGCTTTCTTT. Translating it yields CASSLGPGAGQMNTEAFF.